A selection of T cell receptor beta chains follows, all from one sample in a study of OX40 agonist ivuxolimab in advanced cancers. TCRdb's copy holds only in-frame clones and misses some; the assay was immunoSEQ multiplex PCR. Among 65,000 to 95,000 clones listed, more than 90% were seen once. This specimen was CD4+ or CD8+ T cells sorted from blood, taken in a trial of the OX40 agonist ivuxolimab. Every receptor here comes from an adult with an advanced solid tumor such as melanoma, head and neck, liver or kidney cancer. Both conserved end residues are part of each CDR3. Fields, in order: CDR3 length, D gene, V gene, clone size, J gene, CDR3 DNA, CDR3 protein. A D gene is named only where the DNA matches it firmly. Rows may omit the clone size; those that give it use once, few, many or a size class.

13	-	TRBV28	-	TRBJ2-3	TGTGCCAGCAACCCACGGGACACAGATACGCAGTATTTT	CASNPRDTDTQYF
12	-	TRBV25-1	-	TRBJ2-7	TGTGCCAGCAGTGGGACCTCCTACGAGCAGTACTTC	CASSGTSYEQYF
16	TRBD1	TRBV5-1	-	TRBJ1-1	TGCGCCAGCAGCTTGGTGGGGACAGGGCTTAACACTGAAGCTTTCTTT	CASSLVGTGLNTEAFF
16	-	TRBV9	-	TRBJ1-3	TGTGCCAGCAGTCTCCAGGACGCGAGCTCTGGAAACACCATATATTTT	CASSLQDASSGNTIYF
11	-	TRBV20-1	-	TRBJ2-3	TGCAGCATATTCAGGATTCCTACGCAGTATTTT	CSIFRIPTQYF
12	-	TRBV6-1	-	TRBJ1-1	TGTGCCAGCAGTGAATGGGGGACTGAAGCTTTCTTT	CASSEWGTEAFF
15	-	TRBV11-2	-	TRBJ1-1	TGTGCCAGCAGCTTAGCCGGGGGTCTGAACACTGAAGCTTTCTTT	CASSLAGGLNTEAFF
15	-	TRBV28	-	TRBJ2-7	TGTGCCAGCAGGATGTACAGGAGAACCCAATACGAGCAGTACTTC	CASRMYRRTQYEQYF
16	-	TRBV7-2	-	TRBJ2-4	TGTGCCAGCAGCTCCCCCGGTTTTCTAGCCAAAAACATTCAGTACTTC	CASSSPGFLAKNIQYF
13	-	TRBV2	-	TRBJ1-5	TGTGCCAGCAAGACGGACAGCAATCAGCCCCAGCATTTT	CASKTDSNQPQHF
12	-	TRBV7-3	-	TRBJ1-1	TGTGCCAGCAGCGCCGCGAACACTGAAGCTTTCTTT	CASSAANTEAFF
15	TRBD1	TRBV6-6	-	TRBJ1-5	TGTGCCAGCCAAACCCAGGGACAGGGAGTTCAGCCCCAGCATTTT	CASQTQGQGVQPQHF
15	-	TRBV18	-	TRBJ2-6	TGTGCCAGCTCACAAACAGGGCCCGGGGCCAACGTCCTGACTTTC	CASSQTGPGANVLTF
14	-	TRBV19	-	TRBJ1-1	TGTGCCAGTAGTATAGATGGGTGGGGAACTGAAGCTTTCTTT	CASSIDGWGTEAFF
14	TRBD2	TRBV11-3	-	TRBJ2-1	TGTGCCAGCAGCTCTAGCGGCGCCCACAATGAGCAGTTCTTC	CASSSSGAHNEQFF
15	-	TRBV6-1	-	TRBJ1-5	TGTGCCAGCAGAAGGACAGCCGATAGCAATCAGCCCCAGCATTTT	CASRRTADSNQPQHF
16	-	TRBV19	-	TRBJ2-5	TGTGCCAGTAGTATAGACCGGGACTCCAAGGGAGGGACCCAGTACTTC	CASSIDRDSKGGTQYF
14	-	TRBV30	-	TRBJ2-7	TGTGCCTGGAGTGTAGTGGTAGGCTCCTACGAGCAGTACTTC	CAWSVVVGSYEQYF
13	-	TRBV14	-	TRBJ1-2	TGTGCCAGCAGCCAAGCCGCTAACTATGGCTACACCTTC	CASSQAANYGYTF
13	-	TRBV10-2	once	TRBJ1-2	TGCGCCAGCGCCCGGGACGGTAACTATGGCTACACCTTC	CASARDGNYGYTF
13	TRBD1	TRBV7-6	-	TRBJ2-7	TGTGCCAGTGCGACAGGGGAGGTTTACGAGCAGTACTTC	CASATGEVYEQYF
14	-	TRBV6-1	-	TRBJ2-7	TGTGCCAGCAGTGAAGCGGGGGCCCCCAACGAGCAGTACTTC	CASSEAGAPNEQYF
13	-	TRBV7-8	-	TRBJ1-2	TGTGCCAGCACCCCGGGGGTCTACTATGGCTACACCTTC	CASTPGVYYGYTF